What follows are 12 T cell receptor beta chains derived from one specimen sequenced in a study of beta chain features in type 1 diabetes (dated by TCRdb to 2017 to 2018). Study-level results and caveats: A moderate but significant shortening of TCRB CDR3 length was observed in type 1 diabetes patients in all four CD4+ subsets.

Antigen specificity for these receptors is unknown. Receptor amplification or capture employed the immunoSEQ multiplex PCR assay. The entire amount of isolated RNA was reverse transcribed using the High Capacity cDNA Reverse Transcription Kit, so the sequenced TCRB transcripts were expressed ones. Imported from immuneACCESS, the table was reduced by TCRdb to in-frame sequences with V and J called. These copies leave out some clones; in studies compared against another copy, an unresolved V gene accounts for under half, and the cause of the remainder is not known. The sample table holds around 40,000 clones, of which around 70% were seen once. Roughly 2.1% of the sample comes from the top ten. What was sequenced was Tregs from blood. The sample's cell subset or site label, decoded: regulatory CD4+ T cells. The source of these receptors is a woman under 30 with type 1 diabetes.

This clone has a handful of counts. The chain couples TRBV7-9 to TRBJ1-1; no clear D. V shed 5 bases and J shed 4 bases, with 14 bases lying between them. In germline, CDR1 is SEHNR, CDR2 FQNEAQ (reference sequence). This CDR3 spans 14 amino acids. DNA of the CDR3: TGTGCCAGCAGCGACCGCCCGGGTGGCACTGAAGCTTTCTTT. Protein sequence: CASSDRPGGTEAFF.

This clone was seen more than once but under ten times. The CDR3 coding sequence is TGTGCCATCAGGACAGGGAGCACAGATACGCAGTATTTT. This translates into CAIRTGSTDTQYF. The chain is built from TRBV10-3 and TRBJ2-3, with TRBD1 identical over 7 bases. The CDR3 length is 13 residues. Germline values: CDR1 ENHRY, CDR2 SYGVKD. V gave up 6 bases and J gave up 0 bases; unmatched junction bases: 0.

This rearrangement joins TRBV29-1 to TRBJ1-2; 10 nucleotides align to TRBD1. The trim removed 4 bases at V and 7 bases at J, leaving 6 bases unmatched. Germline assignment: CDR1 SQVTM and CDR2 ANQGSEA. CDR3 size: 13 residues. CDR3 nucleotide sequence: TGCAGCGTTGCCGAAGACAGGGGGCTTGGCTACACCTTC. Its protein is CSVAEDRGLGYTF.

The chain links TRBV6-1 to TRBJ1-5, with D possibly TRBD1 on 5 matching bases. The V end lost 5 bases, the J end lost 7 bases, and 12 bases lay between the germline ends. Germline lookup yields CDR1 MNHNS and CDR2 SASEGT. CDR3 length: 13 residues. In DNA, the CDR3 is TGTGCCAGCAGTTTTTGGGGGGAGCAGCCCCAGCATTTT. Translated, it gives CASSFWGEQPQHF.

This clone was counted once. The CDR3 reads CASRRPSTDTQYF. CDR3 sequence (DNA): TGTGCCAGCAGGCGCCCTAGCACAGATACGCAGTATTTT. The rearrangement joins TRBV7-2 to TRBJ2-3; D gene unclear. Trimming shortened V by 6 bases and J by 0 bases, and 7 bases separated the two germline ends. The CDR3 totals 13 residues. Germline V CDR1 and CDR2: SGHTA, FQGNSA.

The chain links TRBV6-5 to TRBJ1-1; D gene unclear. Germline values: CDR1 MNHEY, CDR2 SVGAGI. CDR3 size: 14 residues. V was trimmed by 6 bases and J by 0 bases, leaving 11 bases between them. CDR3 sequence (DNA): TGTGCCAGCAGCCGCCCGAGTTTGAACACTGAAGCTTTCTTT. Amino acid sequence: CASSRPSLNTEAFF.

The table lists this clone with a few counts. This rearrangement joins TRBV7-9 to TRBJ1-6; 8 nucleotides agree with TRBD1. The CDR3 sequence is 16 residues long. With 2 bases clipped from V and 10 bases from J, the junction kept 10 bases outside the gene matches. The V gene's germline CDR1 is SEHNR and CDR2 FQNEAQ (reference sequence). The CDR3 coding sequence is TGTGCCAGCAGCTTAAATGCAGGGGGCGCGGGCTCACCCCTCCACTTT. It is translated as CASSLNAGGAGSPLHF.

This clone came up a few times. Sequence at one end of the junction differs from germline and may be a read error. V is TRBV4-1 and J is TRBJ2-5; TRBD1 might be the D (6 bases). The length of the CDR3 is 14 residues. Germline V CDR1 and CDR2: MGHRA, YSYEKL. The CDR3 nucleotides are TGTGCCAGCAGCCAGGGACATCGGGGAGAGACCCAGTACTTC. It is translated as CASSQGHRGETQYF.

The J gene is TRBJ2-1, the V gene TRBV2; 8 nucleotides align to TRBD2. The J segment lost 0 bases and the V segment lost 7 bases, leaving 2 bases of the junction unmatched. This CDR3 is 14 amino acids long. Germline CDR1 and CDR2: SNHLY and FYNNEI. CDR3 in amino acids: CASKRESSYNEQFF. CDR3 nucleotides: TGTGCCAGCAAGCGGGAGAGCTCCTACAATGAGCAGTTCTTC.

The rearrangement joins TRBV7-9 to TRBJ2-1; 8 bases align to TRBD1. The CDR3 is made up of 15 amino acids. Germline lookup yields CDR1 SEHNR and CDR2 FQNEAQ (reference sequence). With V trimmed by 4 bases and J by 0 bases, 2 bases remained unmatched. The CDR3 DNA sequence: TGTGCCAGCAGCTCCACAGGGGGCTCCTACAATGAGCAGTTCTTC. This gives the protein CASSSTGGSYNEQFF.

The chain is built from TRBV10-3 and TRBJ2-7, with TRBD1 matching over 10 bases. The trim removed 0 bases at V and 5 bases at J, leaving 10 bases unmatched. The germline V gene has CDR1 ENHRY and CDR2 SYGVKD. The CDR3 is 17 amino acids. CDR3 amino acids: CAISESNLGTGVHEQYF. The CDR3 nucleotides read TGTGCCATCAGTGAGTCGAATCTCGGGACAGGGGTCCACGAGCAGTACTTC.

There are a few counts of this clone. The chain links TRBV19 to TRBJ2-7; D is possibly TRBD2 (6 bases). Trimming stripped 7 bases from V and 5 bases from J, with 18 bases between. This CDR3 is 14 amino acids long. Germline V gives CDR1 LNHDA, CDR2 SQIVND (reference sequence). The CDR3 region has the DNA TGTGCCAGTACCCCGGCCGGGAGTAAGGACGAGCAGTACTTC. The encoded protein is CASTPAGSKDEQYF.